This TCR beta chain was recorded in a study of response to subunit inactivated influenza vaccine. Comment on this clonotype: The antigen is not known.

Points from the study as a whole: Few additional T cells are recruited per seasonal influenza vaccination, authors suggested.

Each CDR3 protein is one row after TCRdb ran MiXCR on the RT-PCR reads. The sample yields hundreds of thousands of distinct CDR3 sequences, approximately 14% seen once. The sample in question was PBMCs from blood, obtained less than 15 days before vaccination. This sequence was found in a man between 45 and 60 years old who received an inactivated influenza vaccine.

The CDR3 loop reads CASKGGETDTQYF. CDR3 coding DNA: TGCGCCAGCAAAGGGGGGGAAACAGATACGCAGTATTTT. The chain joins TRBV5-1 to TRBJ2-3, with a tentative D call TRBD2 (7 bases). The V and J ends lost 6 bases and 3 bases respectively, with 11 bases between them. Germline V gene lookup returns CDR1 SGHRS and CDR2 YFSETQ. The length of the CDR3 is 13 residues. The complete variable domain, with remaining parts taken from reference TRBV5-1 and TRBJ2-3, reads KAGVTQTPRYLIKTRGQQVTLSCSPISGHRSVSWYQQTPGQGLQFLFEYFSETQRNKGNFPGRFSGRQFSNSRSEMNVSTLELGDSALYLCASKGGETDTQYFGPGTRLTVL.